The rows below give T cell receptor beta chains drawn from one sample of a study of T cells in Graves' hyperthyroidism and ophthalmopathy. TCRdb analysed the multiplex PCR reads with MiXCR anew, one entry per CDR3 protein. The sample shows some 600,000 distinct CDR3 sequences, approximately 14% of them seen only once. The specimen sequenced was blood. These receptors all stem from a woman in her 30s with Graves' hyperthyroidism that later progressed to Graves' ophthalmopathy. Both conserved end residues are part of each CDR3. A D gene is named only where the DNA matches it firmly. Not all rows give a size; the values are once, few, many and, for expanded clones, a class.

j_call: TRBJ1-5
v_call: TRBV19
d_call: NA
cdr3_length: 13
clone_size: NA
cdr3_aa: CASRRAGYQPQHF
cdr3_nt: TGTGCCAGTAGGAGGGCAGGCTATCAGCCCCAGCATTTT

j_call: TRBJ2-5
v_call: TRBV18
d_call: NA
cdr3_length: 14
clone_size: many
cdr3_aa: CASSPPMQQETQYF
cdr3_nt: TGTGCCAGCTCACCACCTATGCAGCAAGAGACCCAGTACTTC

j_call: TRBJ2-1
v_call: TRBV2
d_call: NA
cdr3_length: 14
clone_size: many
cdr3_aa: CASNGGTTRNEQFF
cdr3_nt: TGTGCCAGCAACGGCGGGACGACCCGAAATGAGCAGTTCTTC

j_call: TRBJ2-3
v_call: TRBV14
d_call: NA
cdr3_length: 12
clone_size: few
cdr3_aa: CASSRAADTQYF
cdr3_nt: TGTGCCAGCAGCCGAGCGGCAGATACGCAGTATTTT

j_call: TRBJ2-2
v_call: TRBV7-9
d_call: NA
cdr3_length: 17
clone_size: NA
cdr3_aa: CASSPRDTGANTGELFF
cdr3_nt: TGTGCCAGCAGCCCTCGGGACACTGGAGCTAACACCGGGGAGCTGTTTTTT

j_call: TRBJ2-1
v_call: TRBV24-1
d_call: TRBD2
cdr3_length: 16
clone_size: many
cdr3_aa: CATSGPSGSSYNEQFF
cdr3_nt: TGTGCCACCAGTGGTCCTAGCGGGAGCTCCTACAATGAGCAGTTCTTC

j_call: TRBJ1-5
v_call: TRBV3-1
d_call: NA
cdr3_length: 18
clone_size: few
cdr3_aa: CASSHGTTQHYSNQPQHF
cdr3_nt: TGTGCCAGCAGCCACGGGACAACTCAACATTATAGCAATCAGCCCCAGCATTTT

j_call: TRBJ1-1
v_call: TRBV6-1
d_call: NA
cdr3_length: 14
clone_size: many
cdr3_aa: CASSYGRQNTEAFF
cdr3_nt: TGTGCCAGCAGTTACGGCCGACAGAACACTGAAGCTTTCTTT

j_call: TRBJ2-2
v_call: TRBV27
d_call: NA
cdr3_length: 15
clone_size: NA
cdr3_aa: CASRTPGATTGELFF
cdr3_nt: TGTGCCAGCAGGACACCAGGGGCAACCACCGGGGAGCTGTTTTTT

j_call: TRBJ2-7
v_call: TRBV9
d_call: NA
cdr3_length: 13
clone_size: few
cdr3_aa: CASSVAGTHEQYF
cdr3_nt: TGTGCCAGCAGCGTAGCGGGAACTCACGAGCAGTACTTC

j_call: TRBJ1-4
v_call: TRBV27
d_call: NA
cdr3_length: 14
clone_size: few
cdr3_aa: CASSFGNINEKLFF
cdr3_nt: TGTGCCAGCAGTTTTGGTAATATAAATGAAAAACTGTTTTTT

j_call: TRBJ2-7
v_call: TRBV11-2
d_call: NA
cdr3_length: 14
clone_size: NA
cdr3_aa: CASSFRHSSYEQYF
cdr3_nt: TGTGCCAGCAGCTTTAGACACAGCTCCTACGAGCAGTACTTC

j_call: TRBJ1-4
v_call: TRBV6-1
d_call: NA
cdr3_length: 15
clone_size: NA
cdr3_aa: CASSDQRRVNEKLFF
cdr3_nt: TGTGCCAGCAGTGACCAGAGGCGGGTTAACGAAAAACTGTTTTTT

j_call: TRBJ2-7
v_call: TRBV12-3/TRBV12-4
d_call: NA
cdr3_length: 15
clone_size: few
cdr3_aa: CASSPGRFGVYEQYF
cdr3_nt: TGTGCCAGCAGTCCGGGGCGCTTTGGGGTCTACGAGCAGTACTTC

j_call: TRBJ1-2
v_call: TRBV4-1
d_call: NA
cdr3_length: 16
clone_size: many
cdr3_aa: CASSQGTRRGSYGYTF
cdr3_nt: TGCGCCAGCAGCCAAGGAACTAGGAGGGGCAGCTATGGCTACACCTTC

j_call: TRBJ1-1
v_call: TRBV6-1
d_call: NA
cdr3_length: 13
clone_size: many
cdr3_aa: CASTWGGPSEAFF
cdr3_nt: TGTGCCAGCACCTGGGGGGGCCCCAGCGAAGCTTTCTTT

j_call: TRBJ2-1
v_call: TRBV7-9
d_call: NA
cdr3_length: 16
clone_size: NA
cdr3_aa: CASSTKRTDRYNEQFF
cdr3_nt: TGTGCCAGCAGCACAAAAAGGACGGACAGATACAATGAGCAGTTCTTC

j_call: TRBJ2-3
v_call: TRBV6-1
d_call: NA
cdr3_length: 14
clone_size: many
cdr3_aa: CASSPGTSGRTQYF
cdr3_nt: TGTGCCAGCAGTCCGGGGACCTCCGGACGTACGCAGTATTTT

j_call: TRBJ2-1
v_call: TRBV12-3/TRBV12-4
d_call: NA
cdr3_length: 14
clone_size: few
cdr3_aa: CASSSRFLGLEQFF
cdr3_nt: TGTGCCAGCAGTTCCCGTTTTCTGGGATTAGAGCAGTTCTTC

j_call: TRBJ2-2
v_call: TRBV3-1
d_call: NA
cdr3_length: 15
clone_size: NA
cdr3_aa: CASSLPGDGAGELFF
cdr3_nt: TGTGCCAGCAGCCTTCCGGGGGACGGAGCCGGGGAGCTGTTTTTT

j_call: TRBJ2-1
v_call: TRBV16
d_call: NA
cdr3_length: 14
clone_size: many
cdr3_aa: CASSQFSEYNEQFF
cdr3_nt: TGTGCCAGCAGCCAATTTTCGGAATACAATGAGCAGTTCTTC

j_call: TRBJ1-1
v_call: TRBV4-3
d_call: NA
cdr3_length: 14
clone_size: few
cdr3_aa: CASSHSGGGTEAFF
cdr3_nt: TGCGCCAGCAGCCATAGTGGGGGGGGGACTGAAGCTTTCTTT

j_call: TRBJ2-5
v_call: TRBV18
d_call: NA
cdr3_length: 12
clone_size: many
cdr3_aa: CASSGTGETQYF
cdr3_nt: TGTGCCAGCTCGGGAACGGGCGAGACCCAGTACTTC

j_call: TRBJ2-1
v_call: TRBV18
d_call: TRBD2
cdr3_length: 17
clone_size: many
cdr3_aa: CASSPLAEGRSYNEQFF
cdr3_nt: TGTGCCAGCTCTCCTCTAGCGGAGGGACGATCCTACAATGAGCAGTTCTTC

j_call: TRBJ2-1
v_call: TRBV6-1
d_call: TRBD1
cdr3_length: 15
clone_size: many
cdr3_aa: CASSEGQYPYNEQFF
cdr3_nt: TGTGCCAGCAGTGAGGGACAGTACCCCTACAATGAGCAGTTCTTC

j_call: TRBJ2-3
v_call: TRBV5-1
d_call: TRBD2
cdr3_length: 16
clone_size: many
cdr3_aa: CASSLEGAGGGDTQYF
cdr3_nt: TGCGCCAGCAGCTTGGAGGGAGCGGGAGGTGGCGATACGCAGTATTTT

j_call: TRBJ2-1
v_call: TRBV28
d_call: TRBD2
cdr3_length: 18
clone_size: many
cdr3_aa: CASSSTSGRIGGFGEQFF
cdr3_nt: TGTGCCAGCAGTTCCACTAGCGGGAGAATCGGTGGCTTCGGTGAGCAGTTCTTC

j_call: TRBJ2-1
v_call: TRBV19
d_call: NA
cdr3_length: 15
clone_size: many
cdr3_aa: CASTEGDYSYNEQFF
cdr3_nt: TGTGCCAGTACCGAGGGGGACTACTCCTACAATGAGCAGTTCTTC

j_call: TRBJ1-5
v_call: TRBV19
d_call: TRBD1
cdr3_length: 14
clone_size: many
cdr3_aa: CASRQGESNQPQHF
cdr3_nt: TGTGCCAGCAGACAGGGTGAGAGCAATCAGCCCCAGCATTTT